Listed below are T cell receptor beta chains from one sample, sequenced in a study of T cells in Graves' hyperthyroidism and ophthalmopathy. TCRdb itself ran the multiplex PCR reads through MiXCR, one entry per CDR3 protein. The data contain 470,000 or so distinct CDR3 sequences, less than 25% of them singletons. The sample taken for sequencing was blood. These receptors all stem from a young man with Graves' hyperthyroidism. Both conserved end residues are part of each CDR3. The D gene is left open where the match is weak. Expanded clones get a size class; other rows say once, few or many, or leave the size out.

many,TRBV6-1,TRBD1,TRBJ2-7,CASVDREPPYEQYF,TGTGCCAGCGTCGACAGGGAGCCCCCCTACGAGCAGTACTTC
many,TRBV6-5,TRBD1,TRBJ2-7,CASSYSLPGQGQQYF,TGTGCCAGCAGTTACAGCCTTCCGGGACAGGGTCAGCAGTACTTC
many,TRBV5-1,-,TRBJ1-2,CASSLEGTSNYGYTF,TGCGCCAGCAGCTTGGAGGGGACGTCTAACTATGGCTACACCTTC
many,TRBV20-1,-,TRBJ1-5,CSAIPGRGNSNQPQHF,TGCAGTGCTATACCTGGTCGGGGGAATAGCAATCAGCCCCAGCATTTT
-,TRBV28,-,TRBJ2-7,CASSASEQYF,TGTGCCAGCAGTGCCTCCGAGCAGTACTTC
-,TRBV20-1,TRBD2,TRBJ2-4,CSARRWLAGGPGKNIQYF,TGCAGTGCTAGACGTTGGCTAGCGGGGGGGCCCGGCAAAAACATTCAGTACTTC
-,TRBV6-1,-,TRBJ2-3,CASSEAVSTDTQYF,TGTGCCAGCAGTGAAGCGGTGAGCACAGATACGCAGTATTTT
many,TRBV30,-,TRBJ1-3,CAWSLGGTGNTIYF,TGTGCCTGGAGCTTAGGGGGTACTGGAAACACCATATATTTT
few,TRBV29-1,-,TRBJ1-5,CSVGPDRLSNQPQHF,TGCAGCGTGGGCCCCGACCGACTTAGCAATCAGCCCCAGCATTTT
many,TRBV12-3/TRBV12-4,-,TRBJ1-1,CASSLKGAEAFF,TGTGCCAGCAGTTTGAAGGGGGCTGAAGCTTTCTTT
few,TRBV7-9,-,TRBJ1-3,CASSSHRGTTIYF,TGTGCCAGCAGCTCGCACAGAGGGACTACCATATATTTT
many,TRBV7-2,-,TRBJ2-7,CASSQVGGSYEQYF,TGTGCCAGCAGCCAAGTTGGGGGTAGCTACGAGCAGTACTTC
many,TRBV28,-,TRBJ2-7,CAISRQISYEQYF,TGTGCCATCTCTCGACAGATTTCCTACGAGCAGTACTTC